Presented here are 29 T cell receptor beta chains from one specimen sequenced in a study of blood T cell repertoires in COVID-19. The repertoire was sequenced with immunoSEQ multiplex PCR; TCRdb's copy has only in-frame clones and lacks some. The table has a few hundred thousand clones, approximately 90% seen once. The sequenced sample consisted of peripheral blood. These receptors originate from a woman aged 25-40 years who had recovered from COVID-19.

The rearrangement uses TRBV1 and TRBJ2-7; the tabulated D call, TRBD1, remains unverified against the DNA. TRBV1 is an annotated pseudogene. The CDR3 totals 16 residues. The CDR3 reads CTSSQVQQGGTYEQYF. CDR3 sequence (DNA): TGCACCAGCAGCCAAGTTCAACAGGGGGGCACCTACGAGCAGTACTTC.

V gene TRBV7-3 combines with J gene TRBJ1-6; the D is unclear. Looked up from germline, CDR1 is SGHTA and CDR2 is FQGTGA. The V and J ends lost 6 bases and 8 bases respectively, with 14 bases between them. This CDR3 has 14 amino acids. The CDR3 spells CASSLGGFDSPLHF. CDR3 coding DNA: TGTGCCAGCAGTCTAGGAGGGTTCGATTCACCCCTCCACTTT.

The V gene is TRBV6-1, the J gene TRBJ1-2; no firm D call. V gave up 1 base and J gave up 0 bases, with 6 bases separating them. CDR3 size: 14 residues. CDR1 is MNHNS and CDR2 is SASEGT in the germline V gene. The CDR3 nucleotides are TGTGCCAGCAGTGAAGGCGGTCCTAACTATGGCTACACCTTC. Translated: CASSEGGPNYGYTF.

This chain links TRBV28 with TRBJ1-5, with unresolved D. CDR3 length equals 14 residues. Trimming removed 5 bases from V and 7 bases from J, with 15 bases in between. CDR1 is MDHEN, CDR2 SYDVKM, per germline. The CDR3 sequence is CASSTRQGFQPQHF. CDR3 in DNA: TGTGCCAGCAGTACACGACAAGGTTTCCAGCCCCAGCATTTT. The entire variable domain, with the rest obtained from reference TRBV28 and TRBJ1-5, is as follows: DVKVTQSSRYLVKRTGEKVFLECVQDMDHENMFWYRQDPGLGLRLIYFSYDVKMKEKGDIPEGYSVSREKKERFSLILESASTNQTSMYLCASSTRQGFQPQHFGDGTRLSIL.

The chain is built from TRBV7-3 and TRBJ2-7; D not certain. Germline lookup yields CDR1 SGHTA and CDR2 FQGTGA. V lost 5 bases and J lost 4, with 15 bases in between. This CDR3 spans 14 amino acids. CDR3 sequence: CASSAYLTPYEQYF. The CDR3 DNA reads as TGTGCCAGCAGCGCATACTTGACACCTTACGAGCAGTACTTC.

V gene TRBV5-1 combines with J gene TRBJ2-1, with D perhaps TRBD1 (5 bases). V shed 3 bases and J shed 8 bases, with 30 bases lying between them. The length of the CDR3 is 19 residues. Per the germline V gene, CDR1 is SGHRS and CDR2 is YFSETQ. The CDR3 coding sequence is TGCGCCAGCAGCTCTCCCCCTATTGACAGTTTTCTATACGGTCATGAGCAGTTCTTC. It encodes CASSSPPIDSFLYGHEQFF.

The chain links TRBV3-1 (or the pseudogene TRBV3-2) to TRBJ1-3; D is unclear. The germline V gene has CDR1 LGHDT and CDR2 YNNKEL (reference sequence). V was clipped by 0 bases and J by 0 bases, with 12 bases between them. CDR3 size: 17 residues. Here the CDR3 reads CASSQDQATTSGNTIYF. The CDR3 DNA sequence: TGTGCCAGCAGCCAAGATCAGGCGACCACCTCTGGAAACACCATATATTTT.

DNA of the CDR3: TGTGCCAGCAGCTTAAGGGTGACAGGCCTTAGCACAGATACGCAGTATTTT. Amino acids: CASSLRVTGLSTDTQYF. The rearrangement links TRBV5-6 to TRBJ2-3; a possible D gene is TRBD1 (6 bases). The length of the CDR3 is 17 residues. Trimming left V 2 bases short and J 0 bases short, with 16 bases between. Germline values: CDR1 SGHDT, CDR2 YYEEEE. The whole variable domain, remainder taken from reference TRBV5-6 and TRBJ2-3, is DAGVTQSPTHLIKTRGQQVTLRCSPKSGHDTVSWYQQALGQGPQFIFQYYEEEERQRGNFPDRFSGHQFPNYSSELNVNALLLGDSALYLCASSLRVTGLSTDTQYFGPGTRLTVL.

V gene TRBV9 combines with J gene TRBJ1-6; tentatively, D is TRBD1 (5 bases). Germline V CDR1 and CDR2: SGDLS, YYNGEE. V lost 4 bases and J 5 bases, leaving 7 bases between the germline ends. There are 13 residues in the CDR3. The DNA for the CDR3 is TGTGCCAGCAGCCGGGGGGATAATTCACCCCTCCACTTT. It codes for CASSRGDNSPLHF.

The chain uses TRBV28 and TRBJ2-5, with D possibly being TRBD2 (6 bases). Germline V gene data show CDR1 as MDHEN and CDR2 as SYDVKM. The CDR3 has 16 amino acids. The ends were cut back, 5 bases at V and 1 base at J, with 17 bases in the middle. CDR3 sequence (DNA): TGTGCCAGCAGTCCCGCGGGACGGAGACTCCAAGAGACCCAGTACTTC. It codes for CASSPAGRRLQETQYF.

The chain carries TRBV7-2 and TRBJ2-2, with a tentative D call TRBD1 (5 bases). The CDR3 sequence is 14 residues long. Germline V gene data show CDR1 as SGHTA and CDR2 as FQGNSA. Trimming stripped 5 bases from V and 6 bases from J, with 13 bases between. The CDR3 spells CASSPLLGAGELFF. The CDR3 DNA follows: TGTGCCAGCAGCCCGCTGCTAGGGGCCGGGGAGCTGTTTTTT.

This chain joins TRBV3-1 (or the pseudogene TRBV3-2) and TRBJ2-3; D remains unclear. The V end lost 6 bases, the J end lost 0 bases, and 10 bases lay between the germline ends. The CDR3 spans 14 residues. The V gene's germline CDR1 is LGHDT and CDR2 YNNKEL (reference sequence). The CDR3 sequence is CASRESYSTDTQYF. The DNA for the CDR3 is TGTGCCAGCAGGGAGTCGTATAGCACAGATACGCAGTATTTT.

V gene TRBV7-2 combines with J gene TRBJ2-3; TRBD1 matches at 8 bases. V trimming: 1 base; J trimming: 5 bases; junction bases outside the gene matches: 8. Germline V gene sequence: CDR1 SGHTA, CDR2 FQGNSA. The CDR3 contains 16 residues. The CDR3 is CASSLGQGLFRDTQYF. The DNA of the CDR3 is TGTGCCAGCAGCTTAGGACAGGGGTTGTTTAGAGATACGCAGTATTTT.

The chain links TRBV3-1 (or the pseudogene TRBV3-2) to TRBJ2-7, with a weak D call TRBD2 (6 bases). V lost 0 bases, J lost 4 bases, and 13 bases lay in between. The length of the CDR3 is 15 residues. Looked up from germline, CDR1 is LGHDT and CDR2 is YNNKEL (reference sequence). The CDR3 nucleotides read TGTGCCAGCAGCCAAGACATAGGACGGGGGTACGAGCAGTACTTC. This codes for CASSQDIGRGYEQYF.

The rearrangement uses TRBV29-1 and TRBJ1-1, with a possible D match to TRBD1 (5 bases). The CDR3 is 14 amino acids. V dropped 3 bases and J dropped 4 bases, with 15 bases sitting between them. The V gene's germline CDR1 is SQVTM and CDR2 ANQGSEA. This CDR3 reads CSVDRSRGGTEAFF. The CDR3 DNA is TGCAGCGTTGACCGATCGCGGGGGGGCACTGAAGCTTTCTTT.

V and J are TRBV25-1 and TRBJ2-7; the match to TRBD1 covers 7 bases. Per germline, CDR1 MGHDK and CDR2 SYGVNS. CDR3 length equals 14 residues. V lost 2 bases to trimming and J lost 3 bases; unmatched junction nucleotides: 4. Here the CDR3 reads CASSERTGGYEQYF. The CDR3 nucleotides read TGTGCCAGCAGTGAACGGACAGGCGGCTACGAGCAGTACTTC.

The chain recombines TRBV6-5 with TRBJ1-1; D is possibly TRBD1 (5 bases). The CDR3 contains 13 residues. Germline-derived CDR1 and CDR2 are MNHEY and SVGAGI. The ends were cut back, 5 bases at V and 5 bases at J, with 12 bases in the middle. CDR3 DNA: TGTGCCAGCAGTCTAGGGGCAGGGACTGAAGCTTTCTTT. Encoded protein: CASSLGAGTEAFF.

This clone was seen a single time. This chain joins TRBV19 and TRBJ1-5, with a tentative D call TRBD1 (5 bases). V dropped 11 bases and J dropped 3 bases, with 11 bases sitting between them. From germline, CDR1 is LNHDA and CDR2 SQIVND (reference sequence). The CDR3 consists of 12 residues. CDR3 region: CAARGLNQPQHF. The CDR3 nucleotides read TGTGCCGCTCGGGGACTCAATCAGCCCCAGCATTTT.

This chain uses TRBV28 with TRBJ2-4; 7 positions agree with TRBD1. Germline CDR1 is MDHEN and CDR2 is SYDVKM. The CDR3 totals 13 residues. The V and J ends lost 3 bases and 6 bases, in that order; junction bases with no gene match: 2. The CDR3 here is CASSLGDRNIQYF. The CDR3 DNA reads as TGTGCCAGCAGTTTGGGGGACAGAAACATTCAGTACTTC.

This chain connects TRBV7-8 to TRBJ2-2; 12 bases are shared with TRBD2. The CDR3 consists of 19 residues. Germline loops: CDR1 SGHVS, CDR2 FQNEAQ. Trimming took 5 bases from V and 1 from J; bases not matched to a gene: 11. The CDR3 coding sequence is TGTGCCAGCAGCCCCTCGAGACTAGCGGGGGCCATGAACACCGGGGAGCTGTTTTTT. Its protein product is CASSPSRLAGAMNTGELFF.

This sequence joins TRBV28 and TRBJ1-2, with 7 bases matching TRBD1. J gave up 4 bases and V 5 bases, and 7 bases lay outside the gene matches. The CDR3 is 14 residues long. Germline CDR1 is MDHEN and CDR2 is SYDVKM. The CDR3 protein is CASSPPTGSYGYTF. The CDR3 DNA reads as TGTGCCAGCAGTCCCCCGACAGGGTCCTATGGCTACACCTTC.

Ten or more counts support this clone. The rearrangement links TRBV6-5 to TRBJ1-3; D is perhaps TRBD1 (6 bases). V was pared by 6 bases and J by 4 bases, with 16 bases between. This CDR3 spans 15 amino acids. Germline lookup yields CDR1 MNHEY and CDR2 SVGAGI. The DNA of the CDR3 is TGTGCCAGCAGGCTAAAACAGGGTGAAGGAAACACCATATATTTT. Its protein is CASRLKQGEGNTIYF.

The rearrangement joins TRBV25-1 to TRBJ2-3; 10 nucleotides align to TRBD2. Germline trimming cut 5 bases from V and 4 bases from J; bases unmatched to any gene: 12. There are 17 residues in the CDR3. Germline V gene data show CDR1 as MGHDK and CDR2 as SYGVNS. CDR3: CASSKSRLAGVADTQYF. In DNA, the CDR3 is TGTGCCAGCAGTAAATCCAGGCTAGCGGGGGTGGCAGATACGCAGTATTTT. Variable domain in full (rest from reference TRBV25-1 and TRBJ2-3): EADIYQTPRYLVIGTGKKITLECSQTMGHDKMYWYQQDPGMELHLIHYSYGVNSTEKGDLSSESTVSRIRTEHFPLTLESARPSHTSQYLCASSKSRLAGVADTQYFGPGTRLTVL.

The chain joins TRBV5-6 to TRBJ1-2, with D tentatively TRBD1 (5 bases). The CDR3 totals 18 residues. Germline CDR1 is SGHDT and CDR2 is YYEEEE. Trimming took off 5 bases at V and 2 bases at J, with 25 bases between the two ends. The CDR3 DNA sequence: TGTGCCAGCAGTAGAGATAGGGGAAGCCATACCTCGAACTATGGCTACACCTTC. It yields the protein CASSRDRGSHTSNYGYTF.

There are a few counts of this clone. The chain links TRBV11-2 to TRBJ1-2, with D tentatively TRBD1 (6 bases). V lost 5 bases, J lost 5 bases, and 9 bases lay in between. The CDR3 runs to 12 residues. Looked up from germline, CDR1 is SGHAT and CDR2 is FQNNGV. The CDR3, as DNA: TGTGCCAGCAGCCCACAGGGATATGGCTACACCTTC. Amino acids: CASSPQGYGYTF.

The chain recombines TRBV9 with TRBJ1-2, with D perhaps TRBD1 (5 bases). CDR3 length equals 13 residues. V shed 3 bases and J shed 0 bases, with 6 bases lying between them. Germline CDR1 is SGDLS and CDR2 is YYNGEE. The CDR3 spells CASSEGTNYGYTF. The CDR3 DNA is TGTGCCAGCAGCGAGGGGACTAACTATGGCTACACCTTC. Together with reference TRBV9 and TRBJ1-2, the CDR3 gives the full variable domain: DSGVTQTPKHLITATGQRVTLRCSPRSGDLSVYWYQQSLDQGLQFLIQYYNGEERAKGNILERFSAQQFPDLHSELNLSSLELGDSALYFCASSEGTNYGYTFGSGTRLTVV.

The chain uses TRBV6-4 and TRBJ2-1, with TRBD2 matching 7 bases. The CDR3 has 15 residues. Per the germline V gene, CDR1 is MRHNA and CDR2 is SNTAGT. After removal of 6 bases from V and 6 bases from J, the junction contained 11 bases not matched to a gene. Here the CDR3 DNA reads TGTGCCAGCAGCCCCATGGCGGGGGATTTCAATGAGCAGTTCTTC. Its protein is CASSPMAGDFNEQFF.

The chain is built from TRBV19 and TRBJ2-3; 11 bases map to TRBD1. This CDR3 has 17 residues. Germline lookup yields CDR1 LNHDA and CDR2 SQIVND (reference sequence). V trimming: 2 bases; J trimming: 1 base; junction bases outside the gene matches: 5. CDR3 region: CASSITGTGGGTDTQYF. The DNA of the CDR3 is TGTGCCAGTAGTATAACCGGGACAGGGGGAGGCACAGATACGCAGTATTTT.

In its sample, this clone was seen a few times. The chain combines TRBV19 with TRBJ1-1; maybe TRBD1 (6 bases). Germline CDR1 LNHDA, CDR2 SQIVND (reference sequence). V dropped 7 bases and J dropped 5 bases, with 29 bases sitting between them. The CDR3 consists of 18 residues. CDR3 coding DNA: TGTGCCAGTACAAAATCAGGGCAGGGGAACCCTCGGTGGACTGAAGCTTTCTTT. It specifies CASTKSGQGNPRWTEAFF.